Described below is a single T cell receptor (beta chain) sequence and its context. CDR3 length: 14 residues. Germline lookup yields CDR1 SGHDT and CDR2 YYEEEE. The V gene lost 3 bases and the J gene lost 0 bases, with 7 bases spanning the gap. These data belong to a study of blood T cells in healthy people across ages. Sample-barcoded 5' priming and a J-beta primer mix drove a second PCR of roughly 7 to 11 cycles. TCRdb reanalysed the 5' RACE reads using MiXCR and keeps one entry per CDR3 protein. Among more than 1.4 million distinct CDR3 sequences listed, approximately 40% were seen once. The V gene is TRBV5-6, the J gene TRBJ2-1; no firm D call. The sequencing sample was made of blood. This receptor was identified in a woman aged 18-30 years in good health. This CDR3 is CASSYSNSYNEQFF. CDR3 coding DNA: TGTGCCAGCAGCTATTCAAACTCCTACAATGAGCAGTTCTTC.